This record covers a single TCR beta chain. The sample originates from a study of blood T cell repertoires in COVID-19. Overall study: Researchers got acute and convalescent COVID-19 samples from the United States, Italy and Spain. The analysed material was cDNA or gDNA that came from T cells, B-cell-depleted T cells, or PBMCs.

Here immunoSEQ multiplex PCR was the method, and the copy in TCRdb shows in-frame clones only, minus some. Of roughly 98,000 clones in the sample, around four fifths were seen once. CDR1 is SGHVS, CDR2 FQNEAQ, per germline. V dropped 3 bases and J dropped 1 base, with 9 bases sitting between them. This CDR3 spans 14 amino acids. This sequence joins TRBV7-8 and TRBJ1-2, with D possibly TRBD1 on 6 matching bases. This TCR was sampled from a woman in her 70s with active or convalescent COVID-19. Source material: peripheral blood. The CDR3 here is CASSLDSFNYGYTF. CDR3 nucleotide sequence: TGTGCCAGCAGCTTGGACAGCTTTAACTATGGCTACACCTTC. Using reference TRBV7-8 and TRBJ1-2 for the parts outside the CDR3, the full variable domain is GAGVSQSPRYKVAKRGQDVALRCDPISGHVSLFWYQQALGQGPEFLTYFQNEAQLDKSGLPSDRFFAERPEGSVSTLKIQRTQQEDSAVYLCASSLDSFNYGYTFGSGTRLTVV.